The sequence of this T cell receptor beta chain was determined in a study of shared clonotypes between healthy human individuals. Study results and limitations: In a handful of donors, around 5% of naive CD4 clonotypes appeared in common. Clonotypes not shared had lower generation probabilities than those common to all four donors.

Concerning this clone: Antigen unknown.

The repertoire was sequenced with immunoSEQ multiplex PCR; TCRdb's copy has only in-frame clones and lacks some. The profile covers roughly 2 million clones, with about 95% appearing a single time and about 1.1% taken by the ten largest. CD45RO-negative, CCR7-positively selected cells formed the naive CD8 fraction, excluding terminally differentiated effector memory CD45RA+ cells. The length of the CDR3 is 11 residues. V dropped 7 bases and J dropped 1 base, with 5 bases sitting between them. Germline V gene data show CDR1 as MDHEN and CDR2 as SYDVKM. The specimen sequenced was naive CD8+ T cells sorted from blood. The source of this sequence is a man younger than 30 in good health. V gene TRBV28 combines with J gene TRBJ2-7; the D is unclear. CDR3 protein: CASTRSYEQYF. CDR3 nucleotides: TGTGCCAGCACCCGATCCTACGAGCAGTACTTC.